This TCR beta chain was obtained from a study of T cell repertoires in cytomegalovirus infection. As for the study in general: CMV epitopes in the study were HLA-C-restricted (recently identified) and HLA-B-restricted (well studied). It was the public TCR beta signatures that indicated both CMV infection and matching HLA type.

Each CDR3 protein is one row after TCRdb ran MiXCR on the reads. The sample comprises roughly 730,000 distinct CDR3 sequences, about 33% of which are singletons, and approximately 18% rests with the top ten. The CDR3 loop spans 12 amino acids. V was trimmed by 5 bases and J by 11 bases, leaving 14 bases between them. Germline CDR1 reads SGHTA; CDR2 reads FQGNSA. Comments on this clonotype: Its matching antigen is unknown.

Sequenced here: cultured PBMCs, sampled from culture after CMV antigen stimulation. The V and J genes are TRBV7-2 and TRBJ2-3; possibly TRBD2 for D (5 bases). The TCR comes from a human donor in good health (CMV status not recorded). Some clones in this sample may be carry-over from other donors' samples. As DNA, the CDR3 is TGTGCCAGCAGCCCCTCGGCGGGCGGGCAGTATTTT. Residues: CASSPSAGGQYF.